Each of the 31 T cell receptor beta chains below was sequenced from the same sample in a study of shared clonotypes between healthy human individuals. Some clones are missing from TCRdb's copy, which holds only in-frame ones; the method was immunoSEQ multiplex PCR. Of 550,000 to 850,000 clones listed, around 77% were seen once; the top ten hold approximately 1.8%. Source material: memory CD4+ T cells sorted from blood. Specified subset: CD45RA-negative fraction. These receptors originate from a woman aged 25 to 45 in good health.

The chain uses TRBV7-3 and TRBJ2-7; tentatively, D is TRBD1 (6 bases). Looked up from germline, CDR1 is SGHTA and CDR2 is FQGTGA. V was cut by 5 bases and J by 3 bases, with 11 bases left in between. The CDR3 spans 13 residues. In nucleotides, the CDR3 is TGTGCCAGCAGCCCGGACAGTAACTACGAGCAGTACTTC. Protein product: CASSPDSNYEQYF. Together with reference TRBV7-3 and TRBJ2-7, the CDR3 gives the full variable domain: GAGVSQTPSNKVTEKGKYVELRCDPISGHTALYWYRQSLGQGPEFLIYFQGTGAADDSGLPNDRFFAVRPEGSVSTLKIQRTERGDSAVYLCASSPDSNYEQYFGPGTRLTVT.

The chain carries TRBV7-6 and TRBJ2-1; no definite D call. Deletions cut 2 bases from V and 9 bases from J, with 5 bases between. Germline values: CDR1 SGHVS, CDR2 FNYEAQ. The CDR3 totals 11 residues. CDR3 DNA: TGTGCCAGCAGCTTACGGAGTGAGCAGTTCTTC. Residues: CASSLRSEQFF.

This clone was seen once. This chain joins TRBV28 and TRBJ2-7; 9 nucleotides agree with TRBD2. Germline CDR1 and CDR2: MDHEN and SYDVKM. The CDR3 has 14 amino acids. V was pared by 6 bases and J by 2 bases, with 5 bases of the junction left unmatched. The CDR3 sequence is CASSRGLAPYEQYF. CDR3 DNA sequence: TGTGCCAGCAGCCGGGGACTAGCTCCCTACGAGCAGTACTTC.

The chain uses TRBV6-1 and TRBJ2-5; TRBD2 matches 7 bases. In germline, CDR1 is MNHNS, CDR2 SASEGT. CDR3 length: 12 amino acids. Trimming took 9 bases from V and 5 from J; bases not matched to a gene: 6. The CDR3 loop reads CASRGVGETQYF. Written as DNA, the CDR3 is TGTGCCAGTCGGGGGGTCGGGGAGACCCAGTACTTC.

The chain recombines TRBV4-1 with TRBJ2-1, with 11 bases identical to TRBD2. The germline V gene encodes CDR1 MGHRA and CDR2 YSYEKL. The J segment lost 5 bases and the V segment lost 2 bases, leaving 8 bases of the junction unmatched. CDR3 length equals 17 residues. CDR3 DNA: TGCGCCAGCAGCCAACCACTAGCGGGAGCCAGGCACAATGAGCAGTTCTTC. Protein product: CASSQPLAGARHNEQFF.

This sequence joins TRBV18 and TRBJ2-7, with 14 nucleotides matching TRBD2. CDR3 size: 16 residues. V dropped 0 bases and J dropped 6; count of bases not matched to a gene: 4. Germline assignment: CDR1 KGHSH and CDR2 LQKENI. The CDR3 bases are TGTGCCAGCTCACCACCGGGACTAGCGGGAGAGGGCGAGCAGTACTTC. Its translation is CASSPPGLAGEGEQYF.

This clone has more than one count but fewer than ten. The chain links TRBV6-5 to TRBJ2-3, with D hard to call. Trimming left V 7 bases short and J 2 bases short, with 4 bases between. Germline CDR1 reads MNHEY; CDR2 reads SVGAGI. The CDR3 totals 11 residues. The CDR3 DNA reads TGTGCCAGCACCTCCACAGATACGCAGTATTTT. This gives the protein CASTSTDTQYF.

Worth noting for this clone: In the same sample, other DNA sequences code for this CDR3. This sequence joins TRBV5-1 and TRBJ2-1; no clear D gene. The CDR3 contains 11 residues. Germline-derived CDR1 and CDR2 are SGHRS and YFSETQ. V was cut by 0 bases and J by 9 bases, with 4 bases left in between. The CDR3 DNA is TGCGCCAGCAGCTTGGTTGGTGAGCAGTTCTTC. Protein: CASSLVGEQFF.

In the case of this clone: With only one base between it and a far larger clone, this is likely a read error. J is TRBJ1-1 and V is TRBV30; weak D call: TRBD1 (6 bases). CDR3 length: 14 residues. V was cut by 2 bases and J by 3 bases, with 13 bases left in between. In germline, CDR1 is GTSNPN, CDR2 SVGIG (reference sequence). The CDR3 reads CAWSTGQLDTEAFF. The CDR3 DNA follows: TGTGCCTGGAGTACGGGACAATTGGACACTGAAGCTTTCTTT.

There are a few counts of this clone. The V gene is TRBV19, the J gene TRBJ2-1; 9 bases line up with TRBD1. The CDR3 runs to 18 residues. Germline-derived CDR1 and CDR2 are LNHDA and SQIVND (reference sequence). J was trimmed by 6 bases and V by 3 bases; bases with no gene match: 15. Here the CDR3 DNA reads TGTGCCAGTAGTATTCCCGGATTGGGACAGGGAAGTTTCAATGAGCAGTTCTTC. Translated: CASSIPGLGQGSFNEQFF.

This clone came up a few times. J is TRBJ2-7 and V is TRBV7-6; TRBD1 agrees at 10 bases. This CDR3 has 13 amino acids. In germline, CDR1 is SGHVS, CDR2 FNYEAQ. V lost 5 bases, J lost 4 bases, and 2 bases stayed unmatched. The CDR3 is CASSRDRGYEQYF. Written as DNA, the CDR3 is TGTGCCAGCAGCAGGGACAGGGGATACGAGCAGTACTTC.

The chain is built from TRBV11-2 and TRBJ2-7; D tentatively fits TRBD1 or TRBD2 (5 bases each). CDR3 length: 15 residues. V shed 1 base and J shed 3 bases, with 13 bases lying between them. The germline CDR1 and CDR2 sequences are SGHAT and FQNNGV. The CDR3 nucleotides read TGTGCCAGCAGCTTAGGAGGGGTTAGCCTCTACGAGCAGTACTTC. Amino acids: CASSLGGVSLYEQYF.

The chain links TRBV19 to TRBJ2-5, with 11 bases lining up with TRBD2. The J call could be wrong; TRBJ2-7 is a better fit for the DNA end. This CDR3 comprises 17 residues. Looked up from germline, CDR1 is LNHDA and CDR2 is SQIVND (reference sequence). CDR3 DNA sequence: TGTGCCAGTAGTATAGCTGGGACTAGCGGAAGCTCCTACGAGCAGTACTTC. Amino acid sequence: CASSIAGTSGSSYEQYF.

This chain connects TRBV27 to TRBJ1-3; D might be TRBD1 (5 bases). Trimming removed 4 bases at V and 0 bases at J, with 10 bases between. The CDR3 spans 15 residues. The germline CDR1 and CDR2 sequences are MNHEY and SMNVEV (reference sequence). The CDR3 DNA is TGTGCCAGCAGTTCACAGGCCCACTCTGGAAACACCATATATTTT. It is translated as CASSSQAHSGNTIYF.

The chain couples TRBV6-1 to TRBJ1-2; 7 bases fit TRBD1. V lost 4 bases to trimming and J lost 5 bases; unmatched junction nucleotides: 13. Germline V lookup: CDR1 MNHNS, CDR2 SASEGT. The CDR3 spans 16 residues. CDR3 in DNA: TGTGCCAGCAGTGGCCAGGGGGGAGGGTTACGGTATGGCTACACCTTC. Translation: CASSGQGGGLRYGYTF.

The CDR3 reads CASSLDAPVTILPVDEQYF. The CDR3 nucleotides read TGTGCCAGCAGTTTGGATGCCCCCGTAACGATACTACCGGTCGACGAGCAGTACTTC. V and J are TRBV27 and TRBJ2-7, with D uncertain. This CDR3 has 19 amino acids. Looked up from germline, CDR1 is MNHEY and CDR2 is SMNVEV (reference sequence). Trimming removed 3 bases at V and 5 bases at J, with 29 bases between.

This clone was seen at least ten times. The V call is TRBV29-1, the J call TRBJ2-1; TRBD2 matches 7 bases. The CDR3 has 14 residues. With 3 bases clipped from V and 2 bases from J, the junction kept 4 bases outside the gene matches. Germline loops: CDR1 SQVTM, CDR2 ANQGSEA. CDR3 sequence (DNA): TGCAGCGTTGAGCTAGCGGTGACCTACAATGAGCAGTTCTTC. Translated: CSVELAVTYNEQFF.

The chain couples TRBV5-1 to TRBJ2-5; 8 bases line up with TRBD1. Trimming at V came to 4 bases and at J to 0 bases, leaving 5 bases not matched to a gene. The CDR3 is made up of 15 amino acids. Germline V gene data show CDR1 as SGHRS and CDR2 as YFSETQ. Here the CDR3 DNA reads TGCGCCAGCAGCGCGACAGGGGCCAACCAAGAGACCCAGTACTTC. Its translation is CASSATGANQETQYF.

The chain joins TRBV10-3 to TRBJ1-2; D unclear. The V end lost 0 bases, the J end lost 6 bases, and 5 bases lay between the germline ends. This CDR3 has 12 residues. Germline loops: CDR1 ENHRY, CDR2 SYGVKD. Here the CDR3 DNA reads TGTGCCATCAGTGAGTCAGGGCATGGCTACACCTTC. Translated, it gives CAISESGHGYTF.

The V and J genes are TRBV20-1 and TRBJ1-1; D possibly corresponds to TRBD1 (5 bases). Trimming removed 2 bases at V and 7 bases at J, with 8 bases between. There are 11 residues in the CDR3. CDR1 DFQATT and CDR2 SNEGSKA come from the germline V gene (reference sequence). The CDR3 DNA reads TGCAGTGCTAGAACGGGGGTTGAAGCTTTCTTT. Residues: CSARTGVEAFF.

The rearrangement uses TRBV29-1 and TRBJ1-2; the D gene is possibly TRBD1 (5 bases). V was shortened by 5 bases and J by 5 bases, with 18 bases between the two germline ends. This CDR3 region has 14 residues. Germline V lookup: CDR1 SQVTM, CDR2 ANQGSEA. CDR3: CSVSLSGGGYGYTF. Here the CDR3 DNA reads TGCAGCGTTTCCCTCAGCGGGGGGGGTTATGGCTACACCTTC. The whole variable domain, filled in from reference TRBV29-1 and TRBJ1-2, reads SAVISQKPSRDICQRGTSLTIQCQVDSQVTMMFWYRQQPGQSLTLIATANQGSEATYESGFVIDKFPISRPNLTFSTLTVSNMSPEDSSIYLCSVSLSGGGYGYTFGSGTRLTVV.

The V and J genes are TRBV28 and TRBJ2-7; D perhaps matches TRBD1 (6 bases). The CDR3 contains 12 residues. Per germline, CDR1 MDHEN and CDR2 SYDVKM. The V gene lost 6 bases and the J gene lost 7 bases, with 13 bases spanning the gap. CDR3 in DNA: TGTGCCAGCAGGACAGGACTTAGAGAGCAGTACTTC. Its protein is CASRTGLREQYF.

Comments on this clone: Different DNA sequences within this sample yield the same CDR3. The chain's CDR3 is CASSLDPGTSYEQYF. The CDR3 DNA reads TGTGCCAGCAGCTTGGACCCAGGGACCAGTTACGAGCAGTACTTC. The V and J genes are TRBV5-4 and TRBJ2-7; D is possibly TRBD1 or TRBD2 (5 bases each). CDR3 length: 15 residues. CDR1 SGHNT and CDR2 YYREEE come from the germline V gene (reference sequence). V shed 0 bases and J shed 4 bases, with 14 bases lying between them.

This clone occurred a few times. The rearrangement links TRBV28 to TRBJ2-7; TRBD1 matches at 10 bases. The length of the CDR3 is 14 residues. Trimming took 2 bases from V and 5 from J; bases not matched to a gene: 3. CDR1 MDHEN and CDR2 SYDVKM come from the germline V gene. CDR3 bases: TGTGCCAGCAGTTTAGAGACAGGGGGCGACGAGCAGTACTTC. Translating it yields CASSLETGGDEQYF.

This chain joins TRBV6-5 and TRBJ2-3; no firm D call. The germline V and J ends were trimmed by 8 bases and 1 base, with 10 bases remaining between them. The CDR3 runs 13 residues. Germline loops: CDR1 MNHEY, CDR2 SVGAGI. CDR3 residues: CASLGPGTDTQYF. In nucleotides, the CDR3 is TGTGCCAGCTTAGGGCCCGGCACAGATACGCAGTATTTT.

This clone was recorded many times. Distinct nucleotide sequences in the sample also encode this CDR3. This sequence joins TRBV5-1 and TRBJ1-1; D gene ambiguous. V gave up 0 bases and J gave up 1 base, with 4 bases separating them. The CDR3 length is 13 residues. CDR1 is SGHRS and CDR2 is YFSETQ in the germline V gene. The CDR3 is CASSLGENTEAFF. The DNA for the CDR3 is TGCGCCAGCAGCTTGGGGGAGAACACTGAAGCTTTCTTT. Based on the CDR3 plus reference TRBV5-1 and TRBJ1-1, the full variable domain is KAGVTQTPRYLIKTRGQQVTLSCSPISGHRSVSWYQQTPGQGLQFLFEYFSETQRNKGNFPGRFSGRQFSNSRSEMNVSTLELGDSALYLCASSLGENTEAFFGQGTRLTVV.

J is TRBJ2-7 and V is TRBV4-1; possibly TRBD2 for D (5 bases). The ends were cut back, 3 bases at V and 5 bases at J, with 14 bases in the middle. The CDR3 is made up of 14 amino acids. Germline CDR1 and CDR2: MGHRA and YSYEKL. CDR3 region: CASSHATGTHEQYF. CDR3 bases: TGCGCCAGCAGCCACGCAACGGGAACCCACGAGCAGTACTTC.

The rearrangement joins TRBV27 to TRBJ2-3, with unresolved D. Germline loops: CDR1 MNHEY, CDR2 SMNVEV (reference sequence). The CDR3 consists of 13 residues. With 3 bases removed from V and 4 bases from J, the gap between germline ends came to 8 bases. The CDR3 nucleotides are TGTGCCAGCAGTTTCACGGGTGCAGATACGCAGTATTTT. It codes for CASSFTGADTQYF.

The rearrangement joins TRBV28 to TRBJ2-7; no firm D call. V dropped 6 bases and J dropped 0 bases, with 12 bases sitting between them. The CDR3 covers 14 residues. From germline, CDR1 is MDHEN and CDR2 SYDVKM. The CDR3 is CASRWTYNSYEQYF. The CDR3 coding sequence is TGTGCCAGCAGATGGACGTACAACTCCTACGAGCAGTACTTC. The complete variable domain, with remaining parts taken from reference TRBV28 and TRBJ2-7, reads DVKVTQSSRYLVKRTGEKVFLECVQDMDHENMFWYRQDPGLGLRLIYFSYDVKMKEKGDIPEGYSVSREKKERFSLILESASTNQTSMYLCASRWTYNSYEQYFGPGTRLTVT.

This rearrangement joins TRBV10-3 to TRBJ2-1; TRBD2 matches 7 bases. CDR3 length equals 14 residues. The V segment lost 6 bases and the J segment 1 base; nucleotides outside the gene matches: 3. The germline V gene encodes CDR1 ENHRY and CDR2 SYGVKD. The CDR3 DNA is TGTGCCATCAGGGGGGGAGGGTCCTACAATGAGCAGTTCTTC. It specifies CAIRGGGSYNEQFF.

Comments on this clone: This CDR3 is also generated by other DNA sequences in the sample. The chain employs TRBV5-1 and TRBJ1-5; unclear D gene. The germline gives CDR1 SGHRS, CDR2 YFSETQ. The CDR3 consists of 15 residues. Trimming took off 0 bases at V and 2 bases at J, with 9 bases between the two ends. CDR3 DNA: TGCGCCAGCAGCTTGGAAGGCGGAGGCAATCAGCCCCAGCATTTT. Its protein product is CASSLEGGGNQPQHF. The entire variable domain, with the rest obtained from reference TRBV5-1 and TRBJ1-5, is as follows: KAGVTQTPRYLIKTRGQQVTLSCSPISGHRSVSWYQQTPGQGLQFLFEYFSETQRNKGNFPGRFSGRQFSNSRSEMNVSTLELGDSALYLCASSLEGGGNQPQHFGDGTRLSIL.